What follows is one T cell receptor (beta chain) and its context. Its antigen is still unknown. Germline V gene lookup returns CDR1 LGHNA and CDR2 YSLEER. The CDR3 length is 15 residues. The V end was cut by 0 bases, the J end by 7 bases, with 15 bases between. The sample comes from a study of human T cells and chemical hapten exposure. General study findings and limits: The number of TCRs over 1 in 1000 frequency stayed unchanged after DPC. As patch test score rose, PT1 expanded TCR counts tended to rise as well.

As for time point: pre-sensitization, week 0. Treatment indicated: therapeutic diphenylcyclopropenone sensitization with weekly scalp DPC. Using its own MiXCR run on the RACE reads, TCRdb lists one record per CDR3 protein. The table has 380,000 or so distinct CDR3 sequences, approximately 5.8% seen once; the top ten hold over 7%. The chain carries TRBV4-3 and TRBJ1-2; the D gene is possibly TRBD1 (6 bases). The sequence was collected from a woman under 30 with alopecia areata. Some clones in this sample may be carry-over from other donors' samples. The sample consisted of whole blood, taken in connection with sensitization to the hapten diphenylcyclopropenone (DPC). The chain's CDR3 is CASSQDARDIGGYTF. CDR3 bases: TGCGCCAGCAGCCAAGATGCCAGGGACATCGGTGGCTACACCTTC.